Following are 5 T cell receptor beta chains from one sample sequenced in a study of T cells in localized non-small cell lung cancer. Measured with immunoSEQ multiplex PCR; TCRdb has only the in-frame clones, and not every one. This sample has around 78,000 clones, with 88% found just once. This material consisted of peripheral blood, taken before any cancer treatment. The origin of the receptors is a woman aged 35-75 years with stage I squamous cell lung carcinoma.

This clone has just a few counts. The genes are TRBV9 and TRBJ1-2, with 9 bases aligning to TRBD1. Trimming took 4 bases from V and 4 from J; bases not matched to a gene: 5. The CDR3 extends over 14 amino acids. Germline CDR1 is SGDLS and CDR2 is YYNGEE. The CDR3 nucleotides read TGTGCCAGCAGCTCCCGACAGGGGGTCTATGGCTACACCTTC. It encodes CASSSRQGVYGYTF.

V is TRBV25-1 and J is TRBJ2-7; 7 bases line up with TRBD1. With V trimmed by 4 bases and J by 4 bases, 10 bases remained unmatched. Germline-derived CDR1 and CDR2 are MGHDK and SYGVNS. This CDR3 is 15 amino acids long. DNA of the CDR3: TGTGCCAGCAGTGGTCGACGGACAGGCGGATACGAGCAGTACTTC. This sequence encodes CASSGRRTGGYEQYF.

The chain has TRBV10-2 and TRBJ1-1; TRBD1 aligns across 8 bases. V shed 7 bases, J shed 2 bases, and the junction held 9 bases outside the gene matches. From germline, CDR1 is WSHSY and CDR2 SAAADI. The CDR3 has 15 amino acids. Written as DNA, the CDR3 is TGCGCCAGCACTGGACAGGGACGGGTAAACACTGAAGCTTTCTTT. Translating gives CASTGQGRVNTEAFF.

This clone was seen only once. The gene calls are TRBV6-5 and TRBJ2-2; D might be TRBD1 (6 bases). CDR1 is MNHEY, CDR2 SVGAGI, per germline. This CDR3 region has 14 residues. V shed 2 bases and J shed 3 bases, with 7 bases lying between them. CDR3 sequence reads: CASSYPGDTGELFF. CDR3 coding DNA: TGTGCCAGCAGTTACCCAGGGGACACCGGGGAGCTGTTTTTT.

The chain employs TRBV18 and TRBJ2-6; D unclear. This CDR3 has 13 amino acids. V lost 3 bases and J 2 bases, leaving 2 bases between the germline ends. From germline, CDR1 is KGHSH and CDR2 LQKENI. The CDR3 loop reads CASSPAGANVLTF. CDR3 in DNA: TGTGCCAGCTCACCTGCTGGGGCCAACGTCCTGACTTTC.